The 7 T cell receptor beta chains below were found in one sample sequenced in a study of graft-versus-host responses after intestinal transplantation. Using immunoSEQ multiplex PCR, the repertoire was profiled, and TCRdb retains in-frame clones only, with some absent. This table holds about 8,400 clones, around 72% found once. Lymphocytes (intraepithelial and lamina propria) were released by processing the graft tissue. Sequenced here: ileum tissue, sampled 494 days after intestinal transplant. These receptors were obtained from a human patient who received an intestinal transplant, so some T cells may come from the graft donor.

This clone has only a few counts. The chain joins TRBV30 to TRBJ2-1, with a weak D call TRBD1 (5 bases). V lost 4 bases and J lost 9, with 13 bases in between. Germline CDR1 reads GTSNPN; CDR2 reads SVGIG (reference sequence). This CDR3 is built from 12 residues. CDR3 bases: TGTGCCTGGAAGGACAATCAGATTGAGCAGTTCTTC. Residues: CAWKDNQIEQFF.

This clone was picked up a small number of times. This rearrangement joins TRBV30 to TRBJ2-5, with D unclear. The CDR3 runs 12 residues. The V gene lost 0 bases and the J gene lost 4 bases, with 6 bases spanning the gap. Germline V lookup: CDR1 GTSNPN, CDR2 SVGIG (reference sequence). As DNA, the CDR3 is TGTGCCTGGAGTGTACTGGGAGAGACCCAGTACTTC. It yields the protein CAWSVLGETQYF.

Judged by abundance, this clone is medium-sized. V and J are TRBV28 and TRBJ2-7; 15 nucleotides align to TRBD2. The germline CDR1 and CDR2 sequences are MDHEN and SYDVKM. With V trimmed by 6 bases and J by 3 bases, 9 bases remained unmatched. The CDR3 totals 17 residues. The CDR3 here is CASSLGLAGGADYEQYF. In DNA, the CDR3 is TGTGCCAGCAGCCTCGGACTAGCGGGAGGGGCCGACTACGAGCAGTACTTC. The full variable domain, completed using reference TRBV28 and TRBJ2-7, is DVKVTQSSRYLVKRTGEKVFLECVQDMDHENMFWYRQDPGLGLRLIYFSYDVKMKEKGDIPEGYSVSREKKERFSLILESASTNQTSMYLCASSLGLAGGADYEQYFGPGTRLTVT.

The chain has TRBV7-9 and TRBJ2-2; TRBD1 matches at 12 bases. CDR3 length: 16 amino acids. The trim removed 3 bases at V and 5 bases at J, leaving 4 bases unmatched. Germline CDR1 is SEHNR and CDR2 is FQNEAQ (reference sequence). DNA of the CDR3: TGTGCCAGCAGCTTCAGGGGACAGGGGGCAACCGGGGAGCTGTTTTTT. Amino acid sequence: CASSFRGQGATGELFF. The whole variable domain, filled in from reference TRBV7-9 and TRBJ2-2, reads DTGVSQNPRHKITKRGQNVTFRCDPISEHNRLYWYRQTLGQGPEFLTYFQNEAQLEKSRLLSDRFSAERPKGSFSTLEIQRTEQGDSAMYLCASSFRGQGATGELFFGEGSRLTVL.

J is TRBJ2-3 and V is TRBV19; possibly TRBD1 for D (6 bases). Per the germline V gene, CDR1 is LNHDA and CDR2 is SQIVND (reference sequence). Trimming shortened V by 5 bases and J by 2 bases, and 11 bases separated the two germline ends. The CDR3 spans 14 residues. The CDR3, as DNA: TGTGCCAGTAGTGGGGGCGACGACACAGATACGCAGTATTTT. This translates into CASSGGDDTDTQYF. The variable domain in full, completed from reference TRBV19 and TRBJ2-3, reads DGGITQSPKYLFRKEGQNVTLSCEQNLNHDAMYWYRQDPGQGLRLIYYSQIVNDFQKGDIAEGYSVSREKKESFPLTVTSAQKNPTAFYLCASSGGDDTDTQYFGPGTRLTVL.

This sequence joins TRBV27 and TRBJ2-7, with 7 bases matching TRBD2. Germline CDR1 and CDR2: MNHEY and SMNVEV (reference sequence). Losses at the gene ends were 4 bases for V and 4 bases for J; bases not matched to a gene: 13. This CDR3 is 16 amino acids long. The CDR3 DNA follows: TGTGCCAGCAGTTCCCCCTCGTCTAGCGGTTTTTACGAGCAGTACTTC. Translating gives CASSSPSSSGFYEQYF.

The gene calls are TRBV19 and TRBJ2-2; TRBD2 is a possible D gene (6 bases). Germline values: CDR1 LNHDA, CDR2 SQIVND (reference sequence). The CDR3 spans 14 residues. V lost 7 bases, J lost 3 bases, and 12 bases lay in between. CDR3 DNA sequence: TGTGCCAGTACCCGCGGGGCCGACACCGGGGAGCTGTTTTTT. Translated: CASTRGADTGELFF.